This T cell receptor (beta chain) was identified in a study of beta chain features in type 1 diabetes. In the case of this clone: What it recognizes is unknown.

Germline CDR1 is MDHEN and CDR2 is SYDVKM. Trimming took 6 bases from V and 4 from J, leaving 12 bases between them. The CDR3 has 13 residues. Study findings and constraints: A closer apparent resemblance between naive, central memory and Treg TCRB repertoires was seen in patients than in healthy donors.

The sequenced template was cDNA made from the entire isolated RNA. Repertoires were generated with immunoSEQ multiplex PCR, while TCRdb's copy carries only in-frame clones and drops some. This table holds about 360,000 clones, over 9.5% found once. The receptor's source is a man aged 18 to 30 in good health. The material sequenced was naive CD4+ T cells from blood. This rearrangement joins TRBV28 to TRBJ1-2; D unresolved. Here the CDR3 DNA reads TGTGCCAGCAGCATAGCGTCTCCCTATGGCTACACCTTC. Protein sequence: CASSIASPYGYTF.